The source of this T cell receptor (beta chain) is a study of sequential checkpoint blockade in melanoma (dated by TCRdb to about 2019). A note on the overall study: Patients were assigned by 1:1 randomization to either first-line nivolumab followed by ipilimumab (arm A) or ipilimumab followed by nivolumab (arm B). Maintenance nivolumab was given following each of the two trial sequences. DNA from 70 to 95 melanoma tumor samples collected before treatment underwent TCRbeta immunosequencing. For some 22 patients, matched tumor biopsies were taken both before treatment and at week 13, after single-agent nivolumab (arm A) or ipilimumab (arm B). In about 80% of the matched pre- and post-treatment tumor biopsy pairs, both biopsies came from the same lesion.

What the treatment or condition label conveys for this sample: randomized to nivolumab then ipilimumab (arm A) or the reverse (arm B). None of the patients in the trial had previously been given DNA-damaging chemotherapy. Samples came from patients with melanoma in CheckMate 064, a randomized, open-label phase II trial of sequential checkpoint blockade. Genomic DNA from formalin-fixed paraffin-embedded (FFPE) tissue samples served as the input for tumor TCR sequencing. This clone is considered medium-sized (0.01 to 0.1%). Its cognate antigen has yet to be identified. It has no much larger one-base neighbor in the sample; base qualities were not kept. Results and caveats for the whole study, not just this receptor: Within-arm analyses of tumor T-cell fraction were constrained by small sample sizes and reduced statistical power. Achieving clinical benefit was about 30 times more likely for patients whose tumor T-cell fraction and clonality increased by week 13. Tumor T-cell fraction and clonality correlated with PD-L1 staining and CD8+ T-cell counts but not with mutational load. Among patients in arm A, the nivolumab-first arm, pretreatment tumor TIL clonality was associated with response (P = .04). The model for predicting response that combines TCR metrics with mutation burden needs to be validated in larger, independent patient cohorts.

The CDR3 sequence holds 14 residues, the cysteine and phenylalanine included. Only the CDR3 part of the read is kept: 42 bases, read in frame from the first base. The germline V gene supplies CDR1 MGHRA and CDR2 YSYEKL. Relative to germline, V is 2 bases shorter and J is 2 bases shorter, with 9 bases between their ends. TCRbeta CDR3 regions were immunosequenced from genomic DNA with the immunoSEQ Assay. Genomic DNA was amplified by bias-controlled multiplex PCR before high-throughput sequencing. Per the original workflow: To quantify the absolute abundance of each unique TCRbeta CDR3 region, the sequences were collapsed and filtered. Clonality, defined as 1 minus Pielou's evenness, was calculated using productive rearrangements only. Tumor T-cell fraction was calculated by normalizing TCRbeta template counts to the amount of usable DNA, which was estimated from several housekeeping genes. Clones with significantly greater frequencies in on-treatment versus baseline samples were identified using a previously published method. TCRdb stores this immuneACCESS table with in-frame sequences only. Part of the clones is absent; in the studies checked, under half of the shortfall reflects unresolved V genes, and no reason is known for the rest. V and J calls and clone size follow that table, whereas D and trimming were derived from the DNA. The table for this sample lists 950 to 1,200 clones; under 25% of them were counted only once. Of the sample, over 9% is held by the ten largest clones.

The V and J segments used are TRBV4-1 and TRBJ1-2; the D segment could be TRBD1, given 6 matching bases. This receptor was obtained from a human donor with melanoma. Material: tumor tissue (inferred from file names), obtained from a patient given nivolumab and ipilimumab in sequence. The bases are TGCGCCAGCAGCCAACTCCAGGGGAACTATGGCTACACCTTC. Translated, it reads CASSQLQGNYGYTF.